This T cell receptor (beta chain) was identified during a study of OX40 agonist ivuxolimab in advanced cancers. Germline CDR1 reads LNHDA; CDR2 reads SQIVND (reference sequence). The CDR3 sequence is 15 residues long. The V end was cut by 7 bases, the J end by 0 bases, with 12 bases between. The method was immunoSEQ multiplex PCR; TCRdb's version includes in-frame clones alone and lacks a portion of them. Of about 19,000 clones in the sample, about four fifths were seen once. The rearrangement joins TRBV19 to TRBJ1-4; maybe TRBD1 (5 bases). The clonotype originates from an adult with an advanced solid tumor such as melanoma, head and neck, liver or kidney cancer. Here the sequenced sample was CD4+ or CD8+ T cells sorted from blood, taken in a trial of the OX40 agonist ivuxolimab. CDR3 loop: CASTPETATNEKLFF. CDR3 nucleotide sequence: TGTGCCAGTACCCCTGAGACAGCAACTAATGAAAAACTGTTTTTT.